This T cell receptor (beta chain) derives from a study of blood T cell repertoires in COVID-19. Turning to the study itself: Specimens from acute and convalescent COVID-19 originated in the United States, Italy and Spain. T cells, B-cell-depleted T cells, or PBMCs provided the cDNA or gDNA that served as material.

The V and J ends lost 4 bases and 7 bases respectively, with 13 bases between them. CDR1 SGHTA and CDR2 FQGNSA come from the germline V gene. This CDR3 is 14 amino acids long. Authors' data handling: It was from reference gene primer amplification that nucleated cell counts were estimated. Sequencing was performed with immunoSEQ multiplex PCR; in TCRdb, only in-frame clones are kept and a portion is missing. Clonal size and the V and J genes are those of that table, whereas D and trimming came from the DNA. The sample lists 100,000 or so clones; roughly four fifths were seen once. The sequence came from a woman of 80 years or more with acute or convalescent COVID-19. J is TRBJ1-4 and V is TRBV7-2; no firm D call. Sequences were obtained from peripheral blood. CDR3 DNA sequence: TGTGCCAGCAGCTCGGACGGGGAGCGTGAAAAACTGTTTTTT. As protein: CASSSDGEREKLFF.